These 22 T cell receptor beta chains share one sample of origin, sequenced in a study of T cells after yellow fever vaccination. From the 5' RACE reads, TCRdb called clonotypes with MiXCR, one entry per CDR3 protein. The sample lists some 320,000 distinct CDR3 sequences, around 11% seen once, with over 3% in the top ten. Sequencing was performed on CD4+ T cells sorted from PBMCs, taken 45 days after the yellow fever booster vaccination. Receptor source: a man younger than 35 who received the YFV17D yellow fever vaccine.

This clonotype showed up just a few times. The genes are TRBV6-1 and TRBJ2-3; 12 bases are shared with TRBD1. CDR3 length: 16 residues. The V gene end was trimmed by 5 bases and the J gene end by 7 bases; junction bases not matched to a gene: 10. Germline CDR1 MNHNS, CDR2 SASEGT. The CDR3 sequence is CASSLQPGQGANTQYF. For the CDR3, the DNA is TGTGCCAGCAGTCTACAACCGGGACAGGGGGCTAATACGCAGTATTTT.

The chain uses TRBV6-2 or TRBV6-3 and TRBJ1-2; no clear D. This CDR3 spans 14 amino acids. Germline CDR1 MNHEY, CDR2 SVGEGT. Trimming took 5 bases from V and 4 from J, leaving 14 bases between them. The CDR3 DNA follows: TGTGCCAGCAGTCCTGGACCGATTCCCTATGGCTACACCTTC. Translating it yields CASSPGPIPYGYTF.

This clonotype has at least ten counts. CDR3 in DNA: TGTGCCAGCAGTCCAACAGGGTCCTATGGCTACACCTTC. Amino acids: CASSPTGSYGYTF. This sequence joins TRBV27 and TRBJ1-2, with a weak D call TRBD1 (6 bases). The CDR3 is 13 amino acids. V gave up 5 bases and J gave up 4 bases, with 11 bases separating them. Germline CDR1 and CDR2: MNHEY and SMNVEV (reference sequence).

The chain joins TRBV18 to TRBJ1-1, with 7 bases fitting TRBD1. The CDR3 covers 14 residues. Germline CDR1 and CDR2: KGHSH and LQKENI. Trimming cost V 4 bases and J 8 bases; bases outside gene matches: 10. CDR3 amino acids: CASSQTTGDVEAFF. The CDR3 bases are TGTGCCAGCTCACAAACAACAGGGGACGTGGAAGCTTTCTTT.

The table lists this clonotype with many counts. The chain joins TRBV28 to TRBJ2-7; D is ambiguous. The CDR3 is 11 amino acids. V was trimmed by 5 bases and J by 3 bases, leaving 5 bases between them. Germline V lookup: CDR1 MDHEN, CDR2 SYDVKM. The CDR3 nucleotides are TGTGCCAGCAGTCCCTACTACGAGCAGTACTTC. Protein product: CASSPYYEQYF.

This sequence joins TRBV27 and TRBJ2-5; 8 bases line up with TRBD2. This CDR3 has 16 amino acids. Germline CDR1 is MNHEY and CDR2 is SMNVEV (reference sequence). With 8 bases clipped from V and 7 bases from J, the junction kept 18 bases outside the gene matches. The CDR3 nucleotides are TGTGCCAGCCTCGGTCGAGCGGGGGCGCCTGGGGGGACCCAGTACTTC. Encoded protein: CASLGRAGAPGGTQYF.

V and J are TRBV6-6 and TRBJ1-1, with D unresolved. V lost 5 bases to trimming and J lost 2 bases, with 12 bases between them. From germline, CDR1 is MNHNY and CDR2 SVGAGI (reference sequence). The CDR3 runs 14 residues. In nucleotides, the CDR3 is TGTGCCAGCAGTACTTGGGGAGAAAACACTGAAGCTTTCTTT. Its translation is CASSTWGENTEAFF.

This clonotype has a handful of counts. This chain connects TRBV5-1 to TRBJ2-3, with 8 bases identical to TRBD1. V lost 5 bases to trimming and J lost 4 bases; unmatched junction nucleotides: 6. The CDR3 covers 14 residues. Germline CDR1 SGHRS, CDR2 YFSETQ. The DNA for the CDR3 is TGCGCCAGCAGGAGGACAGGGACGGCAGATACGCAGTATTTT. Encoded protein: CASRRTGTADTQYF. Looking up the rest from reference TRBV5-1 and TRBJ2-3 gives the full variable domain: KAGVTQTPRYLIKTRGQQVTLSCSPISGHRSVSWYQQTPGQGLQFLFEYFSETQRNKGNFPGRFSGRQFSNSRSEMNVSTLELGDSALYLCASRRTGTADTQYFGPGTRLTVL.

A few counts support this clonotype. The chain links TRBV6-1 to TRBJ2-7; TRBD1 might be the D (6 bases). The germline CDR1 and CDR2 sequences are MNHNS and SASEGT. The CDR3 has 16 residues. V dropped 6 bases and J dropped 2 bases, with 20 bases sitting between them. The CDR3 DNA is TGTGCCAGCAGCTATAGTGTGGGGGCTAGGACCTACGAGCAGTACTTC. This sequence encodes CASSYSVGARTYEQYF.

V is TRBV28 and J is TRBJ1-6; D remains unclear. V was pared by 3 bases and J by 10 bases, with 4 bases between. CDR1 is MDHEN and CDR2 is SYDVKM in the germline V gene. The CDR3 is 11 amino acids. The CDR3 DNA is TGTGCCAGCAGTTTCGACTCACCCCTCCACTTT. It specifies CASSFDSPLHF.

CDR3 DNA: TGTGCCAGCACCACGGTTGTTGTCACCCACAATGAGCAGTTCTTC. Amino acid sequence: CASTTVVVTHNEQFF. This chain links TRBV28 with TRBJ2-1; no reliable D call. This CDR3 is built from 15 residues. Trimming removed 7 bases at V and 5 bases at J, with 18 bases between. Germline lookup yields CDR1 MDHEN and CDR2 SYDVKM.

The J gene is TRBJ2-3, the V gene TRBV20-1; 11 bases map to TRBD2. The V gene end was trimmed by 3 bases and the J gene end by 5 bases; junction bases not matched to a gene: 7. This CDR3 contains 15 residues. Germline lookup yields CDR1 DFQATT and CDR2 SNEGSKA (reference sequence). CDR3 sequence reads: CSASRASGGRDTQYF. CDR3 nucleotide sequence: TGCAGTGCTAGTCGCGCTAGCGGGGGGAGAGATACGCAGTATTTT.

In its sample, this clonotype was seen a few times. The chain combines TRBV14 with TRBJ2-1, with 7 bases lining up with TRBD1. V shed 4 bases and J 3 bases; nucleotides not matched to a gene: 12. This CDR3 region has 17 residues. Germline lookup yields CDR1 SGHDN and CDR2 FVKESK. CDR3 sequence (DNA): TGTGCCAGCAGCCTCCTTGGGTGGGACAGAAGCTACAATGAGCAGTTCTTC. Translation gives CASSLLGWDRSYNEQFF.

This clonotype came up many times. The chain employs TRBV7-2 and TRBJ2-3, with a possible D match to TRBD2 (5 bases). Germline V gene data show CDR1 as SGHTA and CDR2 as FQGNSA. V was cut by 5 bases and J by 0 bases, with 9 bases left in between. This CDR3 contains 14 residues. Here the CDR3 DNA reads TGTGCCAGCAGCCGAGGACTTAGCACAGATACGCAGTATTTT. It encodes CASSRGLSTDTQYF.

This clonotype was counted between two and nine times. The J gene is TRBJ2-4, the V gene TRBV5-6; possibly TRBD1 for D (5 bases). The V gene lost 6 bases and the J gene lost 1 base, with 20 bases spanning the gap. CDR3 length: 17 residues. Per germline, CDR1 SGHDT and CDR2 YYEEEE. CDR3 sequence reads: CASTPRGTKGAKNIQYF. The CDR3 region has the DNA TGTGCCAGCACCCCCCGTGGTACGAAGGGGGCCAAAAACATTCAGTACTTC.

This clonotype came up a few times. The chain is built from TRBV4-3 and TRBJ2-3; D might be TRBD1 or TRBD2, each matching 6 bases. Germline V CDR1 and CDR2: LGHNA, YSLEER. V gave up 4 bases and J gave up 4 bases, with 21 bases separating them. The CDR3 is made up of 17 amino acids. The CDR3 loop reads CASSPQALGGEADTQYF. The DNA for the CDR3 is TGCGCCAGCAGCCCCCAGGCCCTGGGGGGCGAGGCAGATACGCAGTATTTT.

This chain connects TRBV10-3 to TRBJ2-6, with D possibly matching TRBD1 (7 bases). This CDR3 has 14 amino acids. Per germline, CDR1 ENHRY and CDR2 SYGVKD. With 8 bases removed from V and 2 bases from J, the gap between germline ends came to 10 bases. The CDR3 region has the DNA TGTGCCATCCAGGGGGGCGCTGGGGCCAACGTCCTGACTTTC. Its translation is CAIQGGAGANVLTF.

This chain joins TRBV7-6 and TRBJ2-5; weak D call: TRBD2 (7 bases). Per the germline V gene, CDR1 is SGHVS and CDR2 is FNYEAQ. This CDR3 is 14 amino acids long. Trimming left V 3 bases short and J 5 bases short, with 13 bases between. This CDR3 reads CASSLSGGRETQYF. CDR3 bases: TGTGCCAGCAGCTTGTCGGGGGGCCGGGAGACCCAGTACTTC.

This clonotype was counted many times. The rearrangement joins TRBV4-2 to TRBJ2-1; D perhaps matches TRBD2 (5 bases). V lost 1 base and J 10 bases, leaving 11 bases between the germline ends. From germline, CDR1 is LGHNA and CDR2 YNFKEQ. CDR3 length equals 13 residues. The DNA of the CDR3 is TGTGCCAGCAGCCAAGCATTGACGGGGGAGCAGTTCTTC. Translated, it gives CASSQALTGEQFF.

This clonotype was seen more than once but under ten times. This chain uses TRBV20-1 with TRBJ1-5; the D is unclear. The CDR3 runs to 12 residues. The germline V gene has CDR1 DFQATT and CDR2 SNEGSKA (reference sequence). The V end lost 5 bases, the J end lost 3 bases, and 8 bases lay between the germline ends. Written as DNA, the CDR3 is TGCAGTGCTCGGGTCTCCAATCAGCCCCAGCATTTT. Encoded protein: CSARVSNQPQHF.

This clonotype was detected ten times or more. The rearrangement uses TRBV5-1 and TRBJ2-3, with D unresolved. CDR1 is SGHRS and CDR2 is YFSETQ in the germline V gene. V was clipped by 1 base and J by 0 bases, with 9 bases between them. The CDR3 consists of 15 residues. The CDR3 reads CASSLMGFSTDTQYF. CDR3 DNA sequence: TGCGCCAGCAGCTTGATGGGGTTTAGCACAGATACGCAGTATTTT.

This clonotype was detected ten times or more. The chain is built from TRBV29-1 and TRBJ2-1, with 9 bases that match TRBD1. Per germline, CDR1 SQVTM and CDR2 ANQGSEA. The CDR3 sequence is 18 residues long. Trimming removed 6 bases from V and 1 base from J; junction bases left unmatched: 16. This CDR3 reads CSVQTGTGLRGSYNEQFF. The CDR3 coding sequence is TGCAGCGTCCAAACCGGGACAGGGTTACGTGGGTCCTACAATGAGCAGTTCTTC.